A single sample is the source of the 27 T cell receptor beta chains below, sequenced in a study of patients and donors after allogeneic stem cell transplantation. From the RT-PCR reads, TCRdb called clonotypes with MiXCR, one entry per CDR3 protein. Counted here are about a million distinct CDR3 sequences, 15% to 20% occurring once; the ten biggest clones make up around 6%. Source material: blood, either unsorted or a sorted T cell fraction (not recorded which). These receptor sequences come from a human donor who was either an allogeneic HSCT recipient or a stem cell or donor lymphocyte infusion donor (not recorded which). It is not recorded whose cells these are; they may come from a transplant donor.

This clonotype was recorded at least ten times. The CDR3 DNA reads as TGTGCCAGCAGCCAACGGAATACGCAGTATTTT. This translates into CASSQRNTQYF. The rearrangement links TRBV21-1 to TRBJ2-3. TRBV21-1 is shown as a pseudogene. This CDR3 region has 11 residues.

This chain uses TRBV29-1 with TRBJ2-3; 10 positions agree with TRBD2. The length of the CDR3 is 15 residues. Germline V gene lookup returns CDR1 SQVTM and CDR2 ANQGSEA. The V segment lost 6 bases and the J segment 0 bases; nucleotides outside the gene matches: 6. Here the CDR3 reads CSVDGTSDSTDTQYF. Here the CDR3 DNA reads TGCAGCGTGGACGGGACTAGCGACAGCACAGATACGCAGTATTTT.

This clonotype was counted only a few times. The chain employs TRBV4-3 and TRBJ1-1, with D perhaps TRBD1 (6 bases). CDR1 is LGHNA and CDR2 is YSLEER in the germline V gene. Trimming left V 5 bases short and J 5 bases short, with 12 bases between. CDR3 size: 13 residues. The CDR3 DNA sequence: TGCGCCAGCAGCTCAGGGGTGGAAACTGAAGCTTTCTTT. It codes for CASSSGVETEAFF.

The chain links TRBV29-1 to TRBJ2-1; TRBD2 might be the D (6 bases). From germline, CDR1 is SQVTM and CDR2 ANQGSEA. CDR3 size: 14 residues. Trimming left V 4 bases short and J 4 bases short, with 14 bases between. Written as DNA, the CDR3 is TGCAGCGTTGTGGTTAGCGGACCATACAATGAGCAGTTCTTC. This encodes CSVVVSGPYNEQFF.

The genes are TRBV4-2 and TRBJ1-3; D possibly corresponds to TRBD1 (5 bases). The CDR3 runs to 18 residues. CDR1 is LGHNA and CDR2 is YNFKEQ in the germline V gene. V lost 2 bases to trimming and J lost 3 bases, with 20 bases between them. The CDR3 sequence: CASSQLASRGNIGNTIYF. CDR3 nucleotide sequence: TGTGCCAGCAGCCAACTTGCCTCTCGGGGGAACATTGGAAACACCATATATTTT.

As DNA, the CDR3 is TGTGCCAGCTCACCACCTTTGGACCCGGCCCACGAGCAGTACTTC. Translated, it gives CASSPPLDPAHEQYF. The chain joins TRBV18 to TRBJ2-7; no firm D call. This CDR3 is built from 15 residues. Germline-derived CDR1 and CDR2 are KGHSH and LQKENI. The V end lost 0 bases, the J end lost 5 bases, and 14 bases lay between the germline ends.

In this sample, this clonotype turned up a few times. This chain links TRBV7-6 with TRBJ1-3; no clear D. The germline V gene has CDR1 SGHVS and CDR2 FNYEAQ. The CDR3 has 13 residues. V was trimmed by 5 bases and J by 10 bases, leaving 15 bases between them. The CDR3 region is CASSHPLGGTIYF. For the CDR3, the DNA is TGTGCCAGCAGCCACCCATTGGGAGGGACCATATATTTT.

The rearrangement uses TRBV28 and TRBJ2-7; the D is unclear. V was cut by 7 bases and J by 0 bases, with 7 bases left in between. Germline loops: CDR1 MDHEN, CDR2 SYDVKM. The CDR3 covers 12 residues. DNA of the CDR3: TGTGCCAGCACTCGGACCTCCTACGAGCAGTACTTC. It codes for CASTRTSYEQYF.

The V gene is TRBV10-3, the J gene TRBJ2-1, with a possible D match to TRBD1 (6 bases). This CDR3 has 15 residues. Germline CDR1 reads ENHRY; CDR2 reads SYGVKD. V was shortened by 6 bases and J by 5 bases, with 17 bases between the two germline ends. In nucleotides, the CDR3 is TGTGCCATCAGGGCACACCGGGACAATAACAATGAGCAGTTCTTC. Amino acids: CAIRAHRDNNNEQFF.

This clonotype was observed a few times. The chain combines TRBV5-1 with TRBJ2-2, with 11 bases fitting TRBD1. CDR3 length equals 16 residues. V was clipped by 4 bases and J by 4 bases; unmatched bases: 6. The germline V gene has CDR1 SGHRS and CDR2 YFSETQ. The CDR3 loop is CASSLGTGGSTGELFF. The DNA for the CDR3 is TGCGCCAGCAGCCTCGGGACAGGGGGTAGCACCGGGGAGCTGTTTTTT.

This clonotype was counted between two and nine times. The chain joins TRBV10-3 to TRBJ2-2, with D possibly being TRBD2 (5 bases). This CDR3 has 17 amino acids. Germline V lookup: CDR1 ENHRY, CDR2 SYGVKD. Trimming stripped 6 bases from V and 2 bases from J, with 19 bases between. CDR3 sequence: CAIRDLPQTGNTGELFF. The CDR3 nucleotides read TGTGCCATCAGAGATCTACCTCAGACGGGAAACACCGGGGAGCTGTTTTTT.

This clonotype occurred a few times. The CDR3: CASRGKGLAGAETQYF. CDR3 DNA sequence: TGTGCCAGCAGGGGGAAGGGGCTAGCGGGGGCAGAGACCCAGTACTTC. The V and J genes are TRBV12-3 or TRBV12-4 and TRBJ2-5; 10 bases match TRBD2. The CDR3 sequence is 16 residues long. The ends lost 6 bases at V and 4 bases at J; junction bases unmatched: 11.

The chain has TRBV29-1 and TRBJ2-2, with 10 bases matching TRBD2. CDR3 length: 14 residues. CDR1 SQVTM and CDR2 ANQGSEA come from the germline V gene. V shed 5 bases and J 4 bases; nucleotides not matched to a gene: 4. CDR3 bases: TGCAGCGTTCGACTAGCGGGCTCCACCGGGGAGCTGTTTTTT. Its protein product is CSVRLAGSTGELFF.

The genes are TRBV7-2 and TRBJ1-5, with D unclear. CDR1 and CDR2 (germline): SGHTA, FQGNSA. The CDR3 length is 11 residues. V lost 8 bases and J 8 bases, leaving 10 bases between the germline ends. CDR3 DNA sequence: TGTGCCAGCCCCCCTTCGAAGCCCCAGCATTTT. It yields the protein CASPPSKPQHF.

This clonotype was detected ten times or more. This chain links TRBV9 with TRBJ1-1; no firm D call. Germline-derived CDR1 and CDR2 are SGDLS and YYNGEE. V dropped 0 bases and J dropped 4 bases, with 16 bases sitting between them. This CDR3 spans 16 amino acids. The CDR3 here is CASSVGVSRLGTEAFF. CDR3 coding DNA: TGTGCCAGCAGCGTAGGAGTATCGAGGCTGGGCACTGAAGCTTTCTTT.

This chain connects TRBV2 to TRBJ2-1; possibly TRBD2 for D (6 bases). CDR3 size: 15 residues. The V and J ends lost 5 bases and 5 bases respectively, with 16 bases between them. Germline V gene lookup returns CDR1 SNHLY and CDR2 FYNNEI. The CDR3 reads CASSPSRGSNNEQFF. The CDR3, as DNA: TGTGCCAGCAGTCCCTCCCGGGGGTCCAACAATGAGCAGTTCTTC.

This clonotype was seen only a few times. The chain employs TRBV4-2 and TRBJ1-1, with D possibly matching TRBD1 (6 bases). The length of the CDR3 is 14 residues. CDR1 is LGHNA and CDR2 is YNFKEQ in the germline V gene. V lost 4 bases and J 3 bases, leaving 12 bases between the germline ends. The CDR3 protein is CASSPDRPHTEAFF. The CDR3 region has the DNA TGTGCCAGCAGCCCCGACAGGCCACACACTGAAGCTTTCTTT.

This clonotype came up once. The germline gene is not matched at one end of the junction; a read error may be the cause. The CDR3 sequence is CASSQPIVNTGEMFF. In DNA, the CDR3 is TGTGCCAGCAGCCAGCCGATCGTGAACACCGGGGAGATGTTTTTT. This rearrangement joins TRBV3-1 to TRBJ2-2, with D possibly matching TRBD2 (5 bases). The CDR3 loop spans 15 amino acids. Germline CDR1 LGHDT, CDR2 YNNKEL (reference sequence).

This clonotype was observed once. This rearrangement joins TRBV7-8 to TRBJ2-1, with 11 bases that match TRBD2. Germline V gene lookup returns CDR1 SGHVS and CDR2 FQNEAQ. V trimming: 5 bases; J trimming: 6 bases; junction bases outside the gene matches: 12. The length of the CDR3 is 17 residues. CDR3 DNA: TGTGCCAGCAGCGCACGACTAGCGGGATCACCGGGCAATGAGCAGTTCTTC. Residues: CASSARLAGSPGNEQFF.

The CDR3, as DNA: TGTGCCAGCAGCGTTCCTAGCGGGAACGATGAGCAGTTCTTC. The encoded protein is CASSVPSGNDEQFF. The chain carries TRBV9 and TRBJ2-1; TRBD2 matches at 9 bases. Trimming at V came to 2 bases and at J to 8 bases, leaving 5 bases not matched to a gene. The germline V gene encodes CDR1 SGDLS and CDR2 YYNGEE. This CDR3 contains 14 residues.

V gene TRBV7-2 combines with J gene TRBJ1-4, with D perhaps matching TRBD1 (5 bases). The CDR3 spans 17 residues. Deletions cut 1 base from V and 0 bases from J, with 12 bases between. CDR1 and CDR2 (germline): SGHTA, FQGNSA. CDR3 sequence reads: CASSLVGRATTNEKLFF. In DNA form, the CDR3 reads TGTGCCAGCAGCTTAGTGGGCAGGGCGACAACTAATGAAAAACTGTTTTTT.

The chain joins TRBV5-6 to TRBJ1-6, with 7 bases lining up with TRBD1. The CDR3 sequence is 15 residues long. J was trimmed by 11 bases and V by 4 bases; bases with no gene match: 12. The germline V gene encodes CDR1 SGHDT and CDR2 YYEEEE. CDR3 sequence: CASSVGQVLPPPLHF. DNA of the CDR3: TGTGCCAGCAGCGTCGGACAGGTACTTCCACCACCCCTCCACTTT.

V and J are TRBV2 and TRBJ1-2; tentative D call: TRBD1 (6 bases). Germline V gene lookup returns CDR1 SNHLY and CDR2 FYNNEI. This CDR3 region has 15 residues. Trimming removed 0 bases at V and 4 bases at J, with 12 bases between. CDR3 nucleotide sequence: TGTGCCAGCAGTGAAGCTCTACAGGGAACCTATGGCTACACCTTC. Its protein is CASSEALQGTYGYTF.

This clonotype was observed a few times. The chain joins TRBV7-2 to TRBJ2-7; D is undetermined. V dropped 5 bases and J dropped 3 bases, with 14 bases sitting between them. The germline gives CDR1 SGHTA, CDR2 FQGNSA. The CDR3 runs 14 residues. In DNA, the CDR3 is TGTGCCAGCAGCCCACTACGGACCTACTACGAGCAGTACTTC. It yields the protein CASSPLRTYYEQYF.

The V call is TRBV29-1, the J call TRBJ2-1, with D perhaps matching TRBD2 (6 bases). From germline, CDR1 is SQVTM and CDR2 ANQGSEA. This CDR3 contains 14 residues. Between the trimmed V and J ends, which lost 5 bases and 6 bases, there was a span of 17 bases. CDR3 sequence reads: CSVKRLGSRNEQFF. In DNA, the CDR3 is TGCAGCGTTAAACGACTAGGGAGTCGCAATGAGCAGTTCTTC.

This clonotype was detected a few times. J is TRBJ1-2 and V is TRBV7-8; no clear D. Germline loops: CDR1 SGHVS, CDR2 FQNEAQ. This CDR3 has 14 residues. Trimming removed 1 base at V and 8 bases at J, with 14 bases between. DNA for the CDR3: TGTGCCAGCAGCTTAGATGGGATCGGGATGGGCTACACCTTC. The encoded protein is CASSLDGIGMGYTF. Looking up the rest from reference TRBV7-8 and TRBJ1-2 gives the full variable domain: GAGVSQSPRYKVAKRGQDVALRCDPISGHVSLFWYQQALGQGPEFLTYFQNEAQLDKSGLPSDRFFAERPEGSVSTLKIQRTQQEDSAVYLCASSLDGIGMGYTFGSGTRLTVV.

J is TRBJ2-5 and V is TRBV4-1; 7 nucleotides align to TRBD2. V dropped 1 base and J dropped 5; count of bases not matched to a gene: 7. There are 15 residues in the CDR3. Germline values: CDR1 MGHRA, CDR2 YSYEKL. DNA of the CDR3: TGCGCCAGCAGCCAAGGTCAGGGAGGGGAGGAGACCCAGTACTTC. It translates to CASSQGQGGEETQYF.